Presented here are 27 T cell receptor beta chains from one specimen sequenced in a study of blood T cell repertoires in COVID-19. Sequencing used immunoSEQ multiplex PCR; TCRdb keeps in-frame clones, though not all of them. The sample holds some 250,000 clones; approximately 87% are singletons and the top ten take roughly 12%. The sample taken for sequencing was peripheral blood. The receptors come from a woman in her twenties or thirties with COVID-19, enrolled during active disease.

The chain carries TRBV4-1 and TRBJ2-3; no clear D gene. V was trimmed by 0 bases and J by 7 bases, leaving 11 bases between them. The CDR3 spans 14 residues. CDR1 MGHRA and CDR2 YSYEKL come from the germline V gene. This CDR3 is CASSQERGAYTQYF. CDR3 nucleotides: TGCGCCAGCAGCCAAGAGCGCGGCGCCTATACGCAGTATTTT.

The chain joins TRBV20-1 to TRBJ2-3; 12 nucleotides match TRBD2. This CDR3 spans 15 amino acids. Germline-derived CDR1 and CDR2 are DFQATT and SNEGSKA (reference sequence). J lost 5 bases, V lost 3 bases, and 6 bases had no gene match. The CDR3 bases are TGCAGTGCTAGTAGACTAGCGGGGGCACGAGATACGCAGTATTTT. Its protein product is CSASRLAGARDTQYF.

The chain carries TRBV11-2 and TRBJ1-2, with TRBD1 as a possible D gene (5 bases). Germline CDR1 SGHAT, CDR2 FQNNGV. The V gene lost 3 bases and the J gene lost 8 bases, with 22 bases spanning the gap. This CDR3 has 16 residues. The CDR3 DNA reads TGTGCCAGCAGCTTTCCCGTTTGGGAGGGGAAAGTGGGCTACACCTTC. This codes for CASSFPVWEGKVGYTF.

The chain has TRBV5-1 and TRBJ2-7; 7 nucleotides agree with TRBD2. This CDR3 has 14 amino acids. V was pared by 4 bases and J by 6 bases, with 10 bases of the junction left unmatched. Looked up from germline, CDR1 is SGHRS and CDR2 is YFSETQ. CDR3 DNA sequence: TGCGCCAGCAGCGCGGGACTATCAGTGGGCGAGCAGTACTTC. Translation: CASSAGLSVGEQYF.

The V gene is TRBV27, the J gene TRBJ1-1; the match to TRBD1 covers 11 bases. V lost 9 bases to trimming and J lost 5 bases; unmatched junction nucleotides: 5. Germline assignment: CDR1 MNHEY and CDR2 SMNVEV (reference sequence). The CDR3 spans 13 residues. In DNA form, the CDR3 reads TGTGCCAGTTCGGACAGGGGGCGGACTGAAGCTTTCTTT. Protein sequence: CASSDRGRTEAFF.

A note on this clone: This CDR3 is also generated by other DNA sequences in the sample. The V call is TRBV5-5, the J call TRBJ2-7; 9 positions agree with TRBD1. Germline V lookup: CDR1 SGHKS, CDR2 YYEKEE (reference sequence). The CDR3 has 14 amino acids. V lost 3 bases to trimming and J lost 4 bases; unmatched junction nucleotides: 5. The CDR3 DNA reads as TGTGCCAGCAGCTGGGGACAGGGAGGATACGAGCAGTACTTC. Protein: CASSWGQGGYEQYF. The complete variable domain, with remaining parts taken from reference TRBV5-5 and TRBJ2-7, reads DAGVTQSPTHLIKTRGQQVTLRCSPISGHKSVSWYQQVLGQGPQFIFQYYEKEERGRGNFPDRFSARQFPNYSSELNVNALLLGDSALYLCASSWGQGGYEQYFGPGTRLTVT.

This clone has just a few counts. The chain is built from TRBV27 and TRBJ1-2; 7 bases are a match to TRBD1. V trimming: 4 bases; J trimming: 7 bases; junction bases outside the gene matches: 12. CDR1 and CDR2 from the germline V gene are MNHEY and SMNVEV (reference sequence). The CDR3 is made up of 15 amino acids. The chain's CDR3 is CASSSSPTGSSGYTF. The CDR3 DNA sequence: TGTGCCAGCAGTTCGAGCCCGACAGGGTCGAGTGGCTACACCTTC.

This clone has just one count. This chain links TRBV20-1 with TRBJ1-2; weak D call: TRBD1 (6 bases). Germline values: CDR1 DFQATT, CDR2 SNEGSKA (reference sequence). CDR3 length equals 14 residues. V lost 3 bases and J 1 base, leaving 12 bases between the germline ends. The CDR3 region is CSASQGHLNYGYTF. The DNA of the CDR3 is TGCAGTGCTAGTCAGGGACACCTTAACTATGGCTACACCTTC.

J is TRBJ2-1 and V is TRBV10-2; D perhaps matches TRBD2 (5 bases). The V gene's germline CDR1 is WSHSY and CDR2 SAAADI. The V end lost 2 bases, the J end lost 2 bases, and 10 bases lay between the germline ends. This CDR3 is 15 amino acids long. CDR3 sequence: CASSEVATAYNEQFF. In DNA, the CDR3 is TGCGCCAGCAGTGAGGTAGCGACGGCCTACAATGAGCAGTTCTTC.

Written as DNA, the CDR3 is TGTGCTAGTGGTTTGGTATTAGGGGCTATCAATCAGCCCCAGCATTTT. As protein: CASGLVLGAINQPQHF. The V gene is TRBV12-5, the J gene TRBJ1-5; D is possibly TRBD1 (5 bases). The V and J ends lost 0 bases and 3 bases respectively, with 12 bases between them. This CDR3 has 16 residues. Germline V gene data show CDR1 as LGHNT and CDR2 as FRNRAP.

V usage is TRBV27 and J usage is TRBJ1-1; tentatively, D is TRBD1 (6 bases). V was pared by 3 bases and J by 1 base, with 9 bases between. The length of the CDR3 is 14 residues. The V gene's germline CDR1 is MNHEY and CDR2 SMNVEV (reference sequence). CDR3 bases: TGTGCCAGCAGTTTTCGGACAGCGAACACTGAAGCTTTCTTT. Its protein is CASSFRTANTEAFF.

The rearrangement joins TRBV28 to TRBJ2-7, with a tentative D call TRBD2 (5 bases). V gave up 2 bases and J gave up 4 bases, with 9 bases separating them. This CDR3 comprises 13 residues. Germline V gene sequence: CDR1 MDHEN, CDR2 SYDVKM. CDR3 loop: CASSLQWRYEQYF. Written as DNA, the CDR3 is TGTGCCAGCAGTTTACAGTGGAGGTACGAGCAGTACTTC.

This clone was detected only once. The V call is TRBV5-1, the J call TRBJ2-5; TRBD2 is a possible D gene (5 bases). Per the germline V gene, CDR1 is SGHRS and CDR2 is YFSETQ. V was clipped by 4 bases and J by 5 bases, with 15 bases between them. The CDR3 is made up of 14 amino acids. The CDR3 DNA follows: TGCGCCAGCAGCCCCGGTCGCGGCGGGGAGACCCAGTACTTC. Translation: CASSPGRGGETQYF.

The V and J genes are TRBV5-1 and TRBJ2-5, with 8 bases fitting TRBD1. CDR1 and CDR2 from the germline V gene are SGHRS and YFSETQ. With 4 bases clipped from V and 7 bases from J, the junction kept 9 bases outside the gene matches. This CDR3 is 14 amino acids long. The CDR3 nucleotides are TGCGCCAGCAGCCCGACAGGGGACATTGGGACCCAGTACTTC. Translation: CASSPTGDIGTQYF.

V gene TRBV3-1 (or the pseudogene TRBV3-2) combines with J gene TRBJ2-1; 7 bases align to TRBD1. Germline CDR1 is LGHDT and CDR2 is YNNKEL (reference sequence). J was trimmed by 15 bases and V by 6 bases; bases with no gene match: 11. The CDR3 is 12 residues long. CDR3 in amino acids: CASSRAQGNRFF. CDR3 in DNA: TGTGCCAGCAGTCGAGCACAGGGGAATCGGTTCTTC.

This clone was recorded once. The chain couples TRBV27 to TRBJ1-2; TRBD1 matches at 7 bases. With 6 bases clipped from V and 5 bases from J, the junction kept 9 bases outside the gene matches. This CDR3 is 14 amino acids long. The V gene's germline CDR1 is MNHEY and CDR2 SMNVEV (reference sequence). The CDR3 loop is CASRPRGSWYGYTF. Here the CDR3 DNA reads TGTGCCAGCAGACCCAGGGGGTCTTGGTATGGCTACACCTTC.

The rearrangement joins TRBV6-1 to TRBJ2-7; D call uncertain. The V gene lost 1 base and the J gene lost 1 base, with 11 bases spanning the gap. Germline CDR1 is MNHNS and CDR2 is SASEGT. CDR3 length equals 15 residues. CDR3 coding DNA: TGTGCCAGCAGTGAAGGGAGACGTTGGTCCTACGAGCAGTACTTC. It yields the protein CASSEGRRWSYEQYF.

V usage is TRBV7-2 and J usage is TRBJ1-2; 10 positions match TRBD1. From germline, CDR1 is SGHTA and CDR2 FQGNSA. The CDR3 is made up of 16 amino acids. The V and J ends lost 0 bases and 7 bases, in that order; junction bases with no gene match: 8. The CDR3 nucleotides read TGTGCCAGCAGCTTAGCTTCCGGGACAGGGGCATTTGGCTACACCTTC. This codes for CASSLASGTGAFGYTF.

In its sample, this clone was seen once. V gene TRBV19 combines with J gene TRBJ2-1, with D maybe TRBD2 (5 bases). CDR1 and CDR2 (germline): LNHDA, SQIVND (reference sequence). This CDR3 spans 15 amino acids. V was pared by 9 bases and J by 5 bases, with 20 bases between. The CDR3 spells CASTPASLGNNEQFF. The CDR3 DNA is TGTGCCAGCACCCCAGCCAGCCTCGGGAACAATGAGCAGTTCTTC.

This clone has only one observation. The junction differs from germline at one of its ends, possibly a read error. The chain uses TRBV6-5 and TRBJ2-1; 11 bases line up with TRBD2. CDR1 and CDR2 from the germline V gene are MNHEY and SVGAGI. The CDR3 is 15 residues long. In nucleotides, the CDR3 is TGTGCCGGCAGACTAGCGGGGCACGTTTGGGATGAGCAGTTCTTC. Translation: CAGRLAGHVWDEQFF.

This chain joins TRBV7-9 and TRBJ2-3; 10 bases map to TRBD2. V shed 5 bases and J 4 bases; nucleotides not matched to a gene: 15. This CDR3 has 18 residues. Germline V CDR1 and CDR2: SEHNR, FQNEAQ (reference sequence). The DNA for the CDR3 is TGTGCCAGCAGCCGCGGGACTAGCGTTGTAGCTGGGGCAGATACGCAGTATTTT. It translates to CASSRGTSVVAGADTQYF.

The rearrangement links TRBV19 to TRBJ2-3, with D tentatively TRBD1 (6 bases). The germline V gene has CDR1 LNHDA and CDR2 SQIVND (reference sequence). Trimming removed 9 bases from V and 3 bases from J, with 10 bases in between. The CDR3 sequence is 12 residues long. CDR3 region: CASQTGTDTQYF. DNA of the CDR3: TGTGCCAGCCAAACAGGGACAGATACGCAGTATTTT. The full variable domain, with the rest looked up from reference TRBV19 and TRBJ2-3, is DGGITQSPKYLFRKEGQNVTLSCEQNLNHDAMYWYRQDPGQGLRLIYYSQIVNDFQKGDIAEGYSVSREKKESFPLTVTSAQKNPTAFYLCASQTGTDTQYFGPGTRLTVL.

This chain links TRBV29-1 with TRBJ2-3; a possible D gene is TRBD1 (5 bases). Germline assignment: CDR1 SQVTM and CDR2 ANQGSEA. V was clipped by 4 bases and J by 1 base, with 12 bases between them. This CDR3 has 14 amino acids. CDR3 amino acids: CSVATGTRTDTQYF. In DNA form, the CDR3 reads TGCAGCGTTGCAACAGGAACCCGCACAGATACGCAGTATTTT.

The CDR3 DNA sequence: TGTGCCAGCAGTTCACGGGACACTAACTACGAGCAGTACTTC. This gives the protein CASSSRDTNYEQYF. The chain joins TRBV27 to TRBJ2-7, with D possibly matching TRBD1 (6 bases). Trimming shortened V by 4 bases and J by 3 bases, and 13 bases separated the two germline ends. The CDR3 totals 14 residues. Germline assignment: CDR1 MNHEY and CDR2 SMNVEV (reference sequence).

This clone was observed a handful of times. The V and J genes are TRBV5-1 and TRBJ2-7, with TRBD2 matching over 10 bases. Germline CDR1 and CDR2: SGHRS and YFSETQ. The CDR3 has 16 residues. V lost 4 bases, J lost 6 bases, and 13 bases stayed unmatched. In DNA form, the CDR3 reads TGCGCCAGCAGCCCGACCAGGACTAGCGGTCTTGGCGAGCAGTACTTC. Protein sequence: CASSPTRTSGLGEQYF.

The rearrangement links TRBV11-2 to TRBJ2-3; maybe TRBD2 (6 bases). This CDR3 comprises 16 residues. Germline-derived CDR1 and CDR2 are SGHAT and FQNNGV. V lost 5 bases and J 5 bases, leaving 20 bases between the germline ends. CDR3 in amino acids: CASSTSGLPSRDTQYF. CDR3 coding DNA: TGTGCCAGCAGCACCTCCGGACTACCCTCTAGAGATACGCAGTATTTT.

To note about this clone: Other DNA sequences in this specimen translate into the identical CDR3. The gene calls are TRBV3-1 (or the pseudogene TRBV3-2) and TRBJ1-1; a possible D gene is TRBD1 (5 bases). The germline CDR1 and CDR2 sequences are LGHDT and YNNKEL (reference sequence). This CDR3 has 11 amino acids. V was pared by 8 bases and J by 5 bases, with 9 bases between. CDR3 bases: TGTGCCAGCCGGGGGGGAACTGAAGCTTTCTTT. Residues: CASRGGTEAFF.